The rows below give T cell receptor beta chains drawn from one sample of a study of T cells after posttransplantation cyclophosphamide. Profiling relied on immunoSEQ multiplex PCR, and the TCRdb table lists in-frame clones only, not all of them. The repertoire includes 45,000 or so clones, 92% of them detected once, and around 3.2% sits in the top ten. The sequenced sample was PBMCs. The receptors come from a woman aged 45-65 years in good health and a related stem cell transplant donor. CDR3s include the opening cysteine and the closing phenylalanine or tryptophan. A D gene is named only where the DNA matches it firmly. A row's size may be missing; if present it is once, few, many or a size class.

>TRBD2|NA|TRBJ2-1|TRBV6-6|16
TGTGCCAGCAGTCTCGGACTAGCAACCTCCTACAATGAGCAGTTCTTC
CASSLGLATSYNEQFF
>TRBD2|NA|TRBJ2-1|TRBV7-3|17
TGTGCCAGCAGCCGGGGACTAGCGGGAGGTATCGACAATGAGCAGTTCTTC
CASSRGLAGGIDNEQFF
>NA|NA|TRBJ1-1|TRBV25-1|16
TGTGCCAGCAGTGAATTTAGGGCAGGGGCATACACTGAAGCTTTCTTT
CASSEFRAGAYTEAFF
>NA|NA|TRBJ2-1|TRBV12-5|11
TGTGCTAGTGGCGCGGGGGCGCATAGATTCTTC
CASGAGAHRFF
>NA|NA|TRBJ2-7|TRBV6-1|16
TGTGCCAGCAGTGAAGCTCCTTCGACGGAGTCCTACGAGCAGTACTTC
CASSEAPSTESYEQYF
>NA|NA|TRBJ2-4|TRBV7-9|13
TGTGCCAGCAGCTTACTAGCCAAAAACATTCAGTACTTC
CASSLLAKNIQYF
>NA|once|TRBJ2-4|TRBV28|15
TGTGCCAGCAAGGAGGCGGGAATAGCCAAAAACATTCAGTACTTC
CASKEAGIAKNIQYF
>NA|once|TRBJ1-1|TRBV27|13
TGTGCCAGCAGGGGGGGAACGAACACTGAAGCTTTCTTT
CASRGGTNTEAFF
>NA|NA|TRBJ2-7|TRBV7-9|14
TGTGCCAGCAGCTTAGGAGGACTCTCCTACGAGCAGTACTTC
CASSLGGLSYEQYF
>NA|NA|TRBJ1-5|TRBV28|15
TGTGCCAGCAGTTTAACAGGGAACGGCAATCAGCCCCAGCATTTT
CASSLTGNGNQPQHF
>TRBD1|NA|TRBJ1-6|TRBV5-1|17
TGCGCCAGCAGCACAGGACAGGGGGCGTCCTATAATTCACCCCTCCACTTT
CASSTGQGASYNSPLHF
>TRBD1|NA|TRBJ2-1|TRBV5-1|15
TGCGCCAGCAGCCCCGACCCGGACAGGGGCAATGAGCAGTTCTTC
CASSPDPDRGNEQFF
>NA|NA|TRBJ1-3|TRBV10-3|15
TGTGCCATCAGTGATGGGACGGGGGCTGGAAACACCATATATTTT
CAISDGTGAGNTIYF
>TRBD1|NA|TRBJ2-5|TRBV7-7|15
TGTGCTAGCAGCTCGGACAGGGGGCCTGGAGAGACCCAGTACTTC
CASSSDRGPGETQYF
>NA|NA|TRBJ2-3|TRBV5-1|14
TGCGCCAGCCGTGGACTCACGGGGTCAGATACGCAGTATTTT
CASRGLTGSDTQYF
>NA|NA|TRBJ1-1|TRBV27|17
TGTGCCAGCAGTTTCTACGGGTCGGCGGGGGCGGTCACTGAAGCTTTCTTT
CASSFYGSAGAVTEAFF
>NA|NA|TRBJ2-1|TRBV6-4|15
TGTGCCAGCAGTGAGCAGGATCACTCCTACAATGAGCAGTTCTTC
CASSEQDHSYNEQFF
>TRBD2|NA|TRBJ2-3|TRBV7-7|13
TGTGCCAGCAGCCCCCTACTAGCGGGGATTCAGGATTTT
CASSPLLAGIQDF
>TRBD1|NA|TRBJ1-4|TRBV19|15
TGTGCCAGTAGTAGGGACAGGGTGTATAATGAAAAACTGTTTTTT
CASSRDRVYNEKLFF
>TRBD1|NA|TRBJ2-3|TRBV19|15
TGTGCCAGTAGTATTGGGACAGGGGGGGGAGATACGCAGTATTTT
CASSIGTGGGDTQYF
>TRBD1|NA|TRBJ1-2|TRBV4-2|15
TGTGCCAGCAGCCCGACAGGGGACATTAACTATGGCTACACCTTC
CASSPTGDINYGYTF
>TRBD1|NA|TRBJ1-5|TRBV19|17
TGTGCCAGTAGTGATTATAATGGACAGGGCAGGCGTCAGCCCCAGCATTTT
CASSDYNGQGRRQPQHF
>NA|NA|TRBJ2-7|TRBV18|15
TGTGCCAGCTCACCCCTCCCGCTCGGGGATTACGAGCAGTACTTC
CASSPLPLGDYEQYF
>NA|NA|TRBJ1-2|TRBV6-4|16
TGTGCCAGCAGTGCCGAACGGGATAGCTACTATGGTAGCTACACCTTC
CASSAERDSYYGSYTF
>TRBD1|NA|TRBJ1-1|TRBV2|16
TGTGCCAGCAGTTCTGTCCGAGGGGGCGCTTGGTCTGAAGCTTTCTTT
CASSSVRGGAWSEAFF
>NA|NA|TRBJ2-2|TRBV6-1|12
TGTGCCAGCACTGAATCCCTCGGGGAGCTGTTTTTT
CASTESLGELFF
>NA|NA|TRBJ2-7|TRBV7-9|11
TGTGCCAGCAGCTCCACCTACGAGCAGTACTTC
CASSSTYEQYF
>NA|NA|TRBJ2-2|TRBV7-2|15
TGTGCCAGCAGCTTAGGGCCGGGAGACACCGGGGAGCTGTTTTTT
CASSLGPGDTGELFF
>NA|NA|TRBJ1-1|TRBV6-5|14
TGTGCCAGCAGTTACCAGGGATTGAACACTGAAGCTTTCTTT
CASSYQGLNTEAFF
>TRBD1|NA|TRBJ1-1|TRBV11-3|16
TGTGCCAGCAGCTTATCGACTACAGGGGGCTACACTGAAGCTTTCTTT
CASSLSTTGGYTEAFF
>NA|NA|TRBJ1-1|TRBV29-1|14
TGCAGCGTCGGGGCGGGGGCAATGAACACTGAAGCTTTCTTT
CSVGAGAMNTEAFF
>TRBD1|NA|TRBJ1-6|TRBV7-6|15
TGTGCCAGCAGCTTATCACAGGGGCTAAATTCACCCCTCCACTTT
CASSLSQGLNSPLHF
>NA|once|TRBJ1-1|TRBV19|13
TGTGCCAGTAGTACCCTCCAGGGCACTGAAGCTTTCTTT
CASSTLQGTEAFF
>NA|NA|TRBJ2-6|TRBV5-1|15
TGCGCCAGCAGCGTGTACGGGGCTGGGGCCAACGTCCTGACTTTC
CASSVYGAGANVLTF
>TRBD1|NA|TRBJ1-3|TRBV12-5|15
TGTGCTAGTGGCCTACAGGGGATCGCGGGAAACACCATATATTTT
CASGLQGIAGNTIYF
>TRBD2|NA|TRBJ2-5|TRBV9|17
TGTGCCAGCAGCGTAGCAGGACTAGCGTCTGATCAAGAGACCCAGTACTTC
CASSVAGLASDQETQYF
>NA|NA|TRBJ1-2|TRBV27|14
TGTGCCAGCAGTCCGCTGACAATGAACTATGGCTACACCTTC
CASSPLTMNYGYTF
>TRBD1|NA|TRBJ2-7|TRBV6-6|15
TGTGCCAGCAGTCCAGGGGGACAGGGTTCCTACGAGCAGTACTTC
CASSPGGQGSYEQYF
>NA|NA|TRBJ2-5|TRBV5-4|14
TGTGCCAGCAGCAGCTGGGGGGAACAAGAGACCCAGTACTTC
CASSSWGEQETQYF